This T cell receptor (beta chain) originates from a study of T cells after yellow fever vaccination. In its sample, this clonotype was seen many times. Using its own MiXCR run on the 5' RACE reads, TCRdb lists one record per CDR3 protein. The table shows some 560,000 distinct CDR3 sequences, with 17% occurring only once. V lost 3 bases and J lost 13; bases outside the gene matches: 9. CDR1 is MNHNS, CDR2 SASEGT, per germline. The CDR3 sequence is 13 residues long. The clonotype originates from a young man who received the YFV17D yellow fever vaccine. The specimen comprised PBMCs, sampled 5 days after the first yellow fever vaccination. The V and J genes are TRBV6-1 and TRBJ2-7, with 10 bases lining up with TRBD2. CDR3 sequence (DNA): TGTGCCAGCAGTGAGGTGACTAGCGGGTGGCTATACGTC. Translated: CASSEVTSGWLYV.